The 24 T cell receptor beta chains below come from one sample, sequenced in a study of cytomegalovirus exposure and HLA in healthy donors. In the PCR, 60 Vbeta and 13 Jbeta primers were used. Measured with immunoSEQ multiplex PCR; TCRdb has only the in-frame clones, and not every one. Of about 170,000 clones in the sample, 75% were seen once. What was sequenced was PBMCs. These receptors originate from a woman in her forties or fifties in good health and CMV-seropositive.

A note on this clone: This sample also contains other DNA sequences that code for the same CDR3. The rearrangement links TRBV10-3 to TRBJ1-2; D is perhaps TRBD1 (5 bases). Germline lookup yields CDR1 ENHRY and CDR2 SYGVKD. The V end lost 0 bases, the J end lost 2 bases, and 7 bases lay between the germline ends. This CDR3 has 14 amino acids. The CDR3: CAISESGQNYGYTF. The CDR3 nucleotides are TGTGCCATCAGTGAGTCGGGGCAGAACTATGGCTACACCTTC.

This clone has just a few counts. The rearrangement links TRBV10-3 to TRBJ1-3; D ambiguous. Deletions cut 0 bases from V and 1 base from J, with 7 bases between. The germline V gene has CDR1 ENHRY and CDR2 SYGVKD. There are 15 residues in the CDR3. This CDR3 is CAISESTQSGNTIYF. The CDR3 nucleotides read TGTGCCATCAGTGAGTCGACTCAGTCTGGAAACACCATATATTTT.

The chain has TRBV6-5 and TRBJ1-2; TRBD1 aligns across 8 bases. The germline CDR1 and CDR2 sequences are MNHEY and SVGAGI. This CDR3 spans 14 amino acids. V lost 6 bases and J lost 6; bases outside the gene matches: 9. The CDR3 here is CASSVRQGRDGYTF. The CDR3 DNA reads TGTGCCAGCAGCGTTCGACAGGGGCGCGATGGCTACACCTTC.

This rearrangement joins TRBV6-1 to TRBJ2-1; D gene unclear. The CDR3 contains 14 residues. Germline V gene sequence: CDR1 MNHNS, CDR2 SASEGT. Trimming shortened V by 7 bases and J by 5 bases, and 15 bases separated the two germline ends. The chain's CDR3 is CASTMAGPHNEQFF. The CDR3 DNA sequence: TGTGCCAGCACCATGGCTGGGCCACACAATGAGCAGTTCTTC.

The rearrangement joins TRBV5-1 to TRBJ2-5; 8 nucleotides match TRBD2. The V gene's germline CDR1 is SGHRS and CDR2 YFSETQ. This CDR3 is built from 16 residues. The V and J ends lost 2 bases and 5 bases, in that order; junction bases with no gene match: 11. The CDR3 sequence: CASSLRPGTRDETQYF. DNA for the CDR3: TGCGCCAGCAGCTTACGACCCGGGACTAGAGACGAGACCCAGTACTTC.

This sequence joins TRBV7-2 and TRBJ1-2, with 8 bases identical to TRBD1. V was pared by 5 bases and J by 7 bases, with 9 bases of the junction left unmatched. The CDR3 consists of 14 residues. Germline-derived CDR1 and CDR2 are SGHTA and FQGNSA. The CDR3 sequence is CASSHRQGALGYTF. CDR3 DNA: TGTGCCAGCAGCCATCGGCAGGGGGCGCTTGGCTACACCTTC.

The J gene is TRBJ2-7, the V gene TRBV18, with 7 bases fitting TRBD1. The trim removed 3 bases at V and 3 bases at J, leaving 8 bases unmatched. Looked up from germline, CDR1 is KGHSH and CDR2 is LQKENI. The CDR3 sequence is 15 residues long. The CDR3 loop is CASSPNRDRGYEQYF. The DNA for the CDR3 is TGTGCCAGCTCACCTAACCGGGACAGAGGCTACGAGCAGTACTTC.

The CDR3 here is CASSLIGWGGLDEQFF. The CDR3 DNA reads as TGTGCCAGCAGTCTTATAGGGTGGGGTGGACTCGATGAGCAGTTCTTC. The rearrangement uses TRBV9 and TRBJ2-1, with a weak D call TRBD2 (5 bases). The CDR3 totals 16 residues. V lost 5 bases and J 8 bases, leaving 23 bases between the germline ends. Per germline, CDR1 SGDLS and CDR2 YYNGEE.

The chain employs TRBV5-6 and TRBJ1-1, with a weak D call TRBD1 (6 bases). V dropped 7 bases and J dropped 3 bases, with 10 bases sitting between them. The CDR3 spans 12 residues. CDR1 is SGHDT, CDR2 YYEEEE, per germline. The CDR3 loop reads CASASGDTEAFF. CDR3 nucleotide sequence: TGTGCCAGCGCATCAGGGGACACTGAAGCTTTCTTT.

V is TRBV12-5 and J is TRBJ1-1; 7 nucleotides align to TRBD1. CDR1 and CDR2 (germline): LGHNT, FRNRAP. The CDR3 is 15 amino acids. V shed 2 bases and J 3 bases; nucleotides not matched to a gene: 6. DNA for the CDR3: TGTGCTAGTGGTTTGTACAGGGGTTGGGACACTGAAGCTTTCTTT. It translates to CASGLYRGWDTEAFF.

This clone was picked up a small number of times. The chain recombines TRBV19 with TRBJ2-5, with a tentative D call TRBD2 (5 bases). Germline CDR1 reads LNHDA; CDR2 reads SQIVND (reference sequence). CDR3 length equals 17 residues. Trimming cost V 5 bases and J 3 bases, with 22 bases left between them. The CDR3 protein is CASSLGPRGSREETQYF. CDR3 DNA sequence: TGTGCCAGTAGTTTGGGCCCACGCGGGTCAAGAGAAGAGACCCAGTACTTC.

V usage is TRBV2 and J usage is TRBJ1-1; TRBD1 matches 7 bases. The CDR3 is 12 amino acids. The germline V gene has CDR1 SNHLY and CDR2 FYNNEI. V shed 2 bases and J 7 bases; nucleotides not matched to a gene: 1. In DNA, the CDR3 is TGTGCCAGCAGTGAAACAGGGGATGAAGCTTTCTTT. As protein: CASSETGDEAFF.

The CDR3 region has the DNA TGCAGCGCGCCGACAGTCACCTATGGCTACACCTTC. It is translated as CSAPTVTYGYTF. This sequence joins TRBV29-1 and TRBJ1-2; D possibly corresponds to TRBD1 (5 bases). The V gene lost 7 bases and the J gene lost 4 bases, with 13 bases spanning the gap. Per the germline V gene, CDR1 is SQVTM and CDR2 is ANQGSEA. The CDR3 contains 12 residues.

The V gene is TRBV2, the J gene TRBJ2-3, with 9 bases fitting TRBD2. Germline V gene lookup returns CDR1 SNHLY and CDR2 FYNNEI. There are 18 residues in the CDR3. V trimming: 5 bases; J trimming: 0 bases; junction bases outside the gene matches: 12. This chain's CDR3 is CASSRPYAGGASTDTQYF. The CDR3 nucleotides read TGTGCCAGCAGTAGACCTTACGCGGGGGGGGCTAGCACAGATACGCAGTATTTT.

V and J are TRBV19 and TRBJ1-6; D is ambiguous. The germline gives CDR1 LNHDA, CDR2 SQIVND (reference sequence). V dropped 5 bases and J dropped 7 bases, with 15 bases sitting between them. The CDR3 totals 15 residues. The CDR3 coding sequence is TGTGCCAGTAGTGGCTCAGGACGGGGAAATTCACCCCTCCACTTT. The encoded protein is CASSGSGRGNSPLHF. The full variable domain, in which reference TRBV19 and TRBJ1-6 provide the parts outside the CDR3, is DGGITQSPKYLFRKEGQNVTLSCEQNLNHDAMYWYRQDPGQGLRLIYYSQIVNDFQKGDIAEGYSVSREKKESFPLTVTSAQKNPTAFYLCASSGSGRGNSPLHFGNGTRLTVT.

The chain combines TRBV5-1 with TRBJ1-6; TRBD1 agrees at 7 bases. Germline V gene data show CDR1 as SGHRS and CDR2 as YFSETQ. The V gene end was trimmed by 0 bases and the J gene end by 9 bases; junction bases not matched to a gene: 3. The CDR3 totals 14 residues. The CDR3 protein is CASSLGQGGSPLHF. As DNA, the CDR3 is TGCGCCAGCAGCTTGGGGCAGGGGGGTTCACCCCTCCACTTT.

The rearrangement links TRBV7-2 to TRBJ2-2; 8 bases map to TRBD1. CDR3 length: 15 residues. In germline, CDR1 is SGHTA, CDR2 FQGNSA. V lost 5 bases and J lost 4; bases outside the gene matches: 6. The CDR3 region is CASSIGDRTTGELFF. CDR3 DNA: TGTGCCAGCAGCATAGGGGACAGGACCACCGGGGAGCTGTTTTTT.

The gene calls are TRBV18 and TRBJ1-1, with a weak D call TRBD1 (5 bases). The germline V and J ends were trimmed by 2 bases and 5 bases, with 24 bases remaining between them. The germline V gene encodes CDR1 KGHSH and CDR2 LQKENI. The CDR3 consists of 18 residues. The CDR3: CASSPEFLGGKAGTEAFF. The CDR3 DNA reads as TGTGCCAGCTCACCAGAGTTTTTGGGGGGAAAGGCGGGAACTGAAGCTTTCTTT. The whole variable domain, remainder taken from reference TRBV18 and TRBJ1-1, is NAGVMQNPRHLVRRRGQEARLRCSPMKGHSHVYWYRQLPEEGLKFMVYLQKENIIDESGMPKERFSAEFPKEGPSILRIQQVVRGDSAAYFCASSPEFLGGKAGTEAFFGQGTRLTVV.

The rearrangement uses TRBV5-1 and TRBJ2-3, with D tentatively TRBD1 (7 bases). There are 15 residues in the CDR3. Germline V lookup: CDR1 SGHRS, CDR2 YFSETQ. Trimming stripped 3 bases from V and 1 base from J, with 12 bases between. CDR3 protein: CASSSQGGGTDTQYF. The DNA of the CDR3 is TGCGCCAGCAGCTCCCAGGGGGGAGGCACAGATACGCAGTATTTT. Full variable domain (missing parts from reference TRBV5-1 and TRBJ2-3): KAGVTQTPRYLIKTRGQQVTLSCSPISGHRSVSWYQQTPGQGLQFLFEYFSETQRNKGNFPGRFSGRQFSNSRSEMNVSTLELGDSALYLCASSSQGGGTDTQYFGPGTRLTVL.

This clone came up a few times. This sequence joins TRBV6-5 and TRBJ1-2, with 10 bases matching TRBD1. V trimming: 0 bases; J trimming: 7 bases; junction bases outside the gene matches: 5. Per the germline V gene, CDR1 is MNHEY and CDR2 is SVGAGI. The CDR3 is 15 residues long. CDR3 in amino acids: CASSYSRTGGSGYTF. For the CDR3, the DNA is TGTGCCAGCAGTTACTCGAGGACAGGGGGAAGTGGCTACACCTTC.

J is TRBJ2-7 and V is TRBV6-1; 7 nucleotides match TRBD2. Germline V CDR1 and CDR2: MNHNS, SASEGT. The CDR3 covers 17 residues. The J segment lost 5 bases and the V segment lost 1 base, leaving 14 bases of the junction unmatched. The CDR3 sequence: CASSEVMGVGGRDEQYF. In nucleotides, the CDR3 is TGTGCCAGCAGTGAAGTCATGGGAGTTGGAGGGAGGGACGAGCAGTACTTC.

The chain is built from TRBV9 and TRBJ1-3; D is unresolved. V lost 0 bases and J 0 bases, leaving 7 bases between the germline ends. This CDR3 has 15 residues. The V gene's germline CDR1 is SGDLS and CDR2 YYNGEE. The CDR3 DNA reads as TGTGCCAGCAGCGTAGCAGGCGCCTCTGGAAACACCATATATTTT. Residues: CASSVAGASGNTIYF.

The chain uses TRBV5-4 and TRBJ2-5; 11 bases are shared with TRBD2. The V gene's germline CDR1 is SGHNT and CDR2 YYREEE (reference sequence). This CDR3 has 18 residues. Germline trimming cut 0 bases from V and 0 bases from J; bases unmatched to any gene: 7. The CDR3 nucleotides are TGTGCCAGCAGCTTGGGGGCTAGCGGGGGGCGATACCAAGAGACCCAGTACTTC. It specifies CASSLGASGGRYQETQYF.

This clone was observed a single time. The chain uses TRBV2 and TRBJ2-2; D may be TRBD1 (6 bases). The CDR3 extends over 13 amino acids. V gave up 5 bases and J gave up 4 bases, with 8 bases separating them. Germline V gene sequence: CDR1 SNHLY, CDR2 FYNNEI. The CDR3 region has the DNA TGTGCCAGCAGTAACAGGGTCACCGGGGAGCTGTTTTTT. Translating it yields CASSNRVTGELFF.